The sequence of this T cell receptor beta chain was determined in a study of control samples from healthy donors and cancer patients (dated by TCRdb to 2018 to 2021). With regard to this clone: No antigen is known for it. Base qualities are missing; no much larger clone stands one base away.

Cut back by 1 base and 7 bases, the V and J ends lie 16 bases apart. The CDR1 and CDR2 encoded by the germline V gene (reference sequence) are LNHDA and SQIVND. The CDR3 starts with the cysteine, ends with the phenylalanine, and has 16 residues. Only the CDR3 DNA is retained, 48 bases long and in frame from the first base. Libraries were constructed by the immunoSEQ multiplex PCR assay. The clones in this table, taken by TCRdb from immuneACCESS, are in-frame only. Not every clone is retained; where verified, under half of the shortfall comes from an unresolved V gene, and the cause of the rest is unknown. In all, the sample holds fewer than 110,000 clones, and roughly 90% of those were seen once. The leading ten clones occupy over 6.5% of the sample.

Sample: blood. The V and J genes are TRBV19 and TRBJ2-2; too little of a D gene remains to name it. This sequence was found in a man aged 30 to 45 in good health. The nucleotide sequence is TGTGCCAGTAGTATAGGCAGGTCATCTTATGTCGGGGAGCTGTTTTTT. Translated, it gives CASSIGRSSYVGELFF.